This entry lists 20 T cell receptor beta chains sequenced from one sample in a study of T cells in Graves' hyperthyroidism and ophthalmopathy. Amplified TCR beta CDR3 regions came from RNA transcripts. Initially, a first-round RT-PCR of the TCR CDR3 employed the HTBI primer set. TCRdb recomputed calls from the multiplex PCR reads with MiXCR, one row per CDR3 protein. The sample holds approximately 630,000 distinct CDR3 sequences; about 17% are singletons and the top ten take 3.8%. Sequences were obtained from blood. All receptors derive from a woman younger than 45 with Graves' hyperthyroidism.

The CDR3 protein is CASSRRFGTTDTQYF. The CDR3 bases are TGTGCCAGTAGTCGGAGGTTTGGGACGACAGATACGCAGTATTTT. The chain employs TRBV19 and TRBJ2-3, with D perhaps being TRBD1 or TRBD2 (5 bases each). This CDR3 region has 15 residues. The V gene's germline CDR1 is LNHDA and CDR2 SQIVND (reference sequence). V was shortened by 5 bases and J by 3 bases, with 15 bases between the two germline ends.

V usage is TRBV11-3 and J usage is TRBJ2-7; no clear D. V was shortened by 1 base and J by 3 bases, with 13 bases between the two germline ends. CDR1 is SGHNT and CDR2 is YENEEA in the germline V gene. This CDR3 contains 15 residues. Written as DNA, the CDR3 is TGTGCCAGCAGCTTAGTGTCTGGAGAGATCTACGAGCAGTACTTC. The encoded protein is CASSLVSGEIYEQYF. The full variable domain, in which reference TRBV11-3 and TRBJ2-7 provide the parts outside the CDR3, is EAGVVQSPRYKIIEKKQPVAFWCNPISGHNTLYWYLQNLGQGPELLIRYENEEAVDDSQLPKDRFSAERLKGVDSTLKIQPAELGDSAVYLCASSLVSGEIYEQYFGPGTRLTVT.

This clonotype showed up many times. The V call is TRBV28, the J call TRBJ1-1, with TRBD1 matching over 8 bases. CDR1 is MDHEN, CDR2 SYDVKM, per germline. The CDR3 has 14 amino acids. Germline trimming cut 5 bases from V and 4 bases from J; bases unmatched to any gene: 6. For the CDR3, the DNA is TGTGCCAGCAGTCAACCAGGGGGCTCCACTGAAGCTTTCTTT. As protein: CASSQPGGSTEAFF.

This clonotype has ten or more counts. The chain combines TRBV19 with TRBJ2-1; 9 nucleotides line up with TRBD1. V shed 5 bases, J shed 8 bases, and the junction held 7 bases outside the gene matches. This CDR3 has 14 residues. Looked up from germline, CDR1 is LNHDA and CDR2 is SQIVND (reference sequence). CDR3 region: CASSLTGGSYEQFF. The CDR3 bases are TGTGCCAGTAGTCTAACAGGGGGCTCGTATGAGCAGTTCTTC.

This clonotype was recorded many times. This sequence joins TRBV5-6 and TRBJ2-3; D is unresolved. The CDR3 has 12 amino acids. The germline V gene encodes CDR1 SGHDT and CDR2 YYEEEE. V was trimmed by 0 bases and J by 10 bases, leaving 9 bases between them. The CDR3 protein is CASSLDVLSQYF. CDR3 nucleotides: TGTGCCAGCAGCTTGGACGTTTTGTCGCAGTATTTT. Based on the CDR3 plus reference TRBV5-6 and TRBJ2-3, the full variable domain is DAGVTQSPTHLIKTRGQQVTLRCSPKSGHDTVSWYQQALGQGPQFIFQYYEEEERQRGNFPDRFSGHQFPNYSSELNVNALLLGDSALYLCASSLDVLSQYFGPGTRLTVL.

This clonotype was recorded only once. The rearrangement links TRBV20-1 to TRBJ1-2; TRBD1 matches 12 bases. The CDR3 has 12 residues. Unmatched junction bases numbered 3, after V lost 2 bases and J lost 11 bases. Per the germline V gene, CDR1 is DFQATT and CDR2 is SNEGSKA (reference sequence). Written as DNA, the CDR3 is TGCAGTGCTAGAAGGGACAGGGGGCGGTACACCTTC. It yields the protein CSARRDRGRYTF.

This clonotype was observed a handful of times. The V gene is TRBV19, the J gene TRBJ2-5, with D uncertain. Germline values: CDR1 LNHDA, CDR2 SQIVND (reference sequence). This CDR3 has 14 residues. Trimming stripped 5 bases from V and 5 bases from J, with 15 bases between. The CDR3 region is CASSSTFSGETQYF. The CDR3 DNA sequence: TGTGCCAGTAGTTCTACGTTTTCTGGGGAGACCCAGTACTTC. The whole variable domain, remainder taken from reference TRBV19 and TRBJ2-5, is DGGITQSPKYLFRKEGQNVTLSCEQNLNHDAMYWYRQDPGQGLRLIYYSQIVNDFQKGDIAEGYSVSREKKESFPLTVTSAQKNPTAFYLCASSSTFSGETQYFGPGTRLLVL.

Worth noting for this clonotype: A clone one base away is much larger, so this may be a read error. This chain connects TRBV5-1 to TRBJ2-7; TRBD1 might be the D (6 bases). CDR1 and CDR2 (germline): SGHRS, YFSETQ. The length of the CDR3 is 13 residues. V shed 4 bases and J shed 6 bases, with 14 bases lying between them. The CDR3 region is CASSLQGMGEQYF. The CDR3 region has the DNA TGCGCCAGCAGCCTTCAGGGGATGGGCGAGCAGTACTTC.

In its sample, this clonotype was seen many times. V is TRBV9 and J is TRBJ2-1; D perhaps matches TRBD2 (6 bases). CDR3 length: 14 residues. V shed 4 bases and J shed 1 base, with 9 bases lying between them. Germline values: CDR1 SGDLS, CDR2 YYNGEE. The DNA of the CDR3 is TGTGCCAGCAGCCCGGAGGGGTCCTACAATGAGCAGTTCTTC. It is translated as CASSPEGSYNEQFF.

This clonotype occurred many times. The V and J genes are TRBV12-3 or TRBV12-4 and TRBJ1-2, with D perhaps TRBD1 (5 bases). The CDR3 contains 13 residues. V lost 7 bases, J lost 3 bases, and 12 bases lay in between. CDR3 in amino acids: CASTLTEHYGYTF. The CDR3 DNA is TGTGCCAGCACTCTGACAGAGCACTATGGCTACACCTTC.

Ten or more counts support this clonotype. The gene calls are TRBV28 and TRBJ1-1, with 7 bases aligning to TRBD1. The CDR3 is 14 residues long. With V trimmed by 7 bases and J by 5 bases, 10 bases remained unmatched. Germline values: CDR1 MDHEN, CDR2 SYDVKM. CDR3 sequence reads: CASTTTGVRTEAFF. The CDR3 DNA sequence: TGTGCCAGCACTACAACAGGGGTGCGGACTGAAGCTTTCTTT.

This clonotype was observed at least ten times. V and J are TRBV20-1 and TRBJ2-3; D perhaps matches TRBD2 (6 bases). This CDR3 has 15 residues. Trimming removed 2 bases from V and 4 bases from J, with 16 bases in between. Germline CDR1 is DFQATT and CDR2 is SNEGSKA (reference sequence). CDR3: CSARFPAGRSDTQYF. The CDR3 region has the DNA TGCAGTGCTAGATTTCCAGCAGGGAGGTCAGATACGCAGTATTTT.

This clonotype was counted many times. This chain links TRBV20-1 with TRBJ2-7; a possible D gene is TRBD1 (6 bases). Germline V gives CDR1 DFQATT, CDR2 SNEGSKA (reference sequence). V lost 1 base and J 5 bases, leaving 15 bases between the germline ends. CDR3 length: 14 residues. The CDR3: CSARAYRVPHEQYF. CDR3 DNA: TGCAGTGCTAGAGCTTACAGGGTTCCCCACGAGCAGTACTTC.

The genes are TRBV7-2 and TRBJ1-2; D gene ambiguous. CDR1 and CDR2 (germline): SGHTA, FQGNSA. Trimming took off 5 bases at V and 7 bases at J, with 14 bases between the two ends. This CDR3 is 13 amino acids long. The CDR3 region is CASSPIQSRGYTF. CDR3 DNA: TGTGCCAGCAGCCCAATCCAGTCGCGTGGCTACACCTTC.

This clonotype was counted only a few times. This chain uses TRBV27 with TRBJ1-2; D possibly corresponds to TRBD1 (6 bases). Trimming took off 5 bases at V and 0 bases at J, with 19 bases between the two ends. The germline V gene has CDR1 MNHEY and CDR2 SMNVEV (reference sequence). This CDR3 has 17 residues. The CDR3 DNA is TGTGCCAGCAGTCAACAGGGTGAGCCACTAGCTAACTATGGCTACACCTTC. Its protein is CASSQQGEPLANYGYTF.

This clonotype was recorded many times. The chain has TRBV20-1 and TRBJ2-7; TRBD1 matches 7 bases. The CDR3 has 16 residues. V lost 2 bases, J lost 2 bases, and 12 bases stayed unmatched. The germline V gene encodes CDR1 DFQATT and CDR2 SNEGSKA (reference sequence). CDR3 in amino acids: CSARSRTGKIAYEQYF. The CDR3 DNA follows: TGCAGTGCTAGAAGCCGGACAGGCAAGATCGCCTACGAGCAGTACTTC.

The chain is built from TRBV20-1 and TRBJ2-7, with TRBD1 identical over 11 bases. The V gene's germline CDR1 is DFQATT and CDR2 SNEGSKA (reference sequence). The ends lost 0 bases at V and 5 bases at J; junction bases unmatched: 9. This CDR3 contains 16 residues. The CDR3 bases are TGCAGTGCTAGAGATCTCCGGGACAGGGGGGTAGACGAGCAGTACTTC. As protein: CSARDLRDRGVDEQYF.

At least ten counts were recorded for this clonotype. The V gene is TRBV29-1, the J gene TRBJ2-7, with 7 bases aligning to TRBD1. The CDR3 is 13 residues long. Germline V gene lookup returns CDR1 SQVTM and CDR2 ANQGSEA. Trimming at V came to 7 bases and at J to 5 bases, leaving 11 bases not matched to a gene. The CDR3 region is CSASLTGHHEQYF. CDR3 nucleotide sequence: TGCAGCGCTAGCCTGACAGGGCACCACGAGCAGTACTTC.

This clonotype was found many times. This chain links TRBV11-3 with TRBJ2-1, with 8 bases that match TRBD2. The germline gives CDR1 SGHNT, CDR2 YENEEA. The CDR3 spans 15 residues. V shed 1 base and J 12 bases; nucleotides not matched to a gene: 11. CDR3 bases: TGTGCCAGCAGCTTAGGGGGCGGGCTAGCGGGTTTGCAGTTCTTC. As protein: CASSLGGGLAGLQFF.

This rearrangement joins TRBV6-5 to TRBJ2-6, with TRBD1 as a possible D gene (6 bases). CDR1 and CDR2 from the germline V gene are MNHEY and SVGAGI. The CDR3 sequence is 16 residues long. Trimming pared 0 bases from V and 4 bases from J, leaving 10 bases between. CDR3 loop: CASSYSAGVGANVLTF. The CDR3 DNA reads as TGTGCCAGCAGTTACTCCGCAGGGGTCGGGGCCAACGTCCTGACTTTC.